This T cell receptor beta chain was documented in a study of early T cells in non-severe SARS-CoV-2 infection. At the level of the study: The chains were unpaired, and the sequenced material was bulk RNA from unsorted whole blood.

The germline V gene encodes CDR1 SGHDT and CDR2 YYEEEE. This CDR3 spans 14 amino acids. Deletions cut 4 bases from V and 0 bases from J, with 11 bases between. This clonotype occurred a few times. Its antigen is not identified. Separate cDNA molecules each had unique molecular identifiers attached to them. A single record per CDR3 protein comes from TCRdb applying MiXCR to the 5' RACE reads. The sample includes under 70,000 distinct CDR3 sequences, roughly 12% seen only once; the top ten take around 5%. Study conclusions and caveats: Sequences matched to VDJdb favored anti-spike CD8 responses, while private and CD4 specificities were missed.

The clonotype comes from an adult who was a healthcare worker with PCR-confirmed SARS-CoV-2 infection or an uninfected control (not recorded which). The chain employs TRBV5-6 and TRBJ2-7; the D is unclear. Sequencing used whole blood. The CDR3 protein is CASSPLASSYEQYF. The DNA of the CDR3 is TGTGCCAGCAGCCCTCTCGCTAGCTCCTACGAGCAGTACTTC.